A single sample gave rise to the 29 T cell receptor beta chains below, sequenced in a study of cytomegalovirus exposure and HLA in healthy donors. PCR involved 60 Vbeta and 13 Jbeta primers. Profiled with immunoSEQ multiplex PCR; TCRdb holds only in-frame clones, not every one. Among 150,000 to 200,000 clones listed, roughly 90% were seen once. Sequencing was done on a sample of PBMCs. Receptor source: a woman younger than 30 in good health and CMV-seronegative.

The chain has TRBV11-2 and TRBJ2-5, with D maybe TRBD2 (6 bases). The end of the DNA fits TRBJ2-7 better, so the J call may be wrong. In germline, CDR1 is SGHAT, CDR2 FQNNGV. The CDR3 spans 15 residues. CDR3 nucleotides: TGTGCCAGCAGCCCTTGCGTTCTCGGGAGCTGCGAGCAGTACTTC. Translating gives CASSPCVLGSCEQYF.

This chain joins TRBV30 and TRBJ1-2; 8 nucleotides line up with TRBD1. Germline CDR1 GTSNPN, CDR2 SVGIG (reference sequence). The CDR3 covers 11 residues. V gave up 5 bases and J gave up 7 bases; unmatched junction bases: 3. For the CDR3, the DNA is TGTGCCTGGGGACAGGGTCTTGGCTACACCTTC. It translates to CAWGQGLGYTF.

The chain links TRBV7-2 to TRBJ2-2; D remains unclear. With 5 bases removed from V and 7 bases from J, the gap between germline ends came to 14 bases. Germline V gene sequence: CDR1 SGHTA, CDR2 FQGNSA. This CDR3 comprises 14 residues. CDR3 amino acids: CASSTNAVFGELFF. The CDR3 DNA follows: TGTGCCAGCAGCACCAATGCGGTATTCGGGGAGCTGTTTTTT.

The CDR3 loop is CASNVAGDHYNEQFF. CDR3 in DNA: TGTGCCAGCAATGTAGCGGGAGACCACTACAATGAGCAGTTCTTC. The genes are TRBV2 and TRBJ2-1; 9 positions match TRBD2. V was clipped by 7 bases and J by 3 bases; unmatched bases: 7. The length of the CDR3 is 15 residues. Germline V CDR1 and CDR2: SNHLY, FYNNEI.

The genes are TRBV25-1 and TRBJ2-7; 7 bases map to TRBD1. The CDR3 has 13 amino acids. J lost 2 bases, V lost 8 bases, and 6 bases had no gene match. Germline-derived CDR1 and CDR2 are MGHDK and SYGVNS. The CDR3 sequence is CASSGTAAYEQYF. The CDR3 nucleotides are TGTGCCAGCTCCGGGACAGCTGCCTACGAGCAGTACTTC.

CDR3 nucleotides: TGCGCCAGCAGCCCCCGAACCGGGACAGGGCCCCAAGAGACCCAGTACTTC. Translated: CASSPRTGTGPQETQYF. The chain has TRBV5-1 and TRBJ2-5; 9 nucleotides align to TRBD1. Looked up from germline, CDR1 is SGHRS and CDR2 is YFSETQ. The CDR3 is 17 amino acids. After removal of 4 bases from V and 1 base from J, the junction contained 11 bases not matched to a gene.

This clone was seen only once. This rearrangement joins TRBV5-1 to TRBJ1-2; D unclear. Trimming removed 2 bases at V and 2 bases at J, with 7 bases between. Germline V gives CDR1 SGHRS, CDR2 YFSETQ. The CDR3 spans 13 residues. CDR3 loop: CASSLDKNYGYTF. The CDR3 DNA reads as TGCGCCAGCAGCTTAGACAAGAACTATGGCTACACCTTC. The variable domain in full, completed from reference TRBV5-1 and TRBJ1-2, reads KAGVTQTPRYLIKTRGQQVTLSCSPISGHRSVSWYQQTPGQGLQFLFEYFSETQRNKGNFPGRFSGRQFSNSRSEMNVSTLELGDSALYLCASSLDKNYGYTFGSGTRLTVV.

The rearrangement joins TRBV11-2 to TRBJ1-1, with 7 bases lining up with TRBD1. The germline V gene encodes CDR1 SGHAT and CDR2 FQNNGV. Trimming at V came to 2 bases and at J to 3 bases, leaving 0 bases not matched to a gene. The CDR3 length is 13 residues. The CDR3 region is CASSLQGDTEAFF. The CDR3 DNA reads as TGTGCCAGCAGCTTACAGGGGGACACTGAAGCTTTCTTT.

The chain joins TRBV2 to TRBJ1-6, with 8 bases lining up with TRBD1. CDR1 and CDR2 (germline): SNHLY, FYNNEI. This CDR3 comprises 14 residues. V lost 6 bases and J lost 9; bases outside the gene matches: 7. The DNA of the CDR3 is TGTGCCAGCAGCCCCACAGGGGGAGCTTCACCCCTCCACTTT. Translated, it gives CASSPTGGASPLHF.

This clone was recorded a few times. Different DNA sequences within this sample yield the same CDR3. The chain is built from TRBV7-9 and TRBJ2-3; D is undetermined. The CDR3 contains 12 residues. Per germline, CDR1 SEHNR and CDR2 FQNEAQ (reference sequence). V lost 4 bases, J lost 2 bases, and 4 bases lay in between. The CDR3 DNA reads as TGTGCCAGCAGCTCTTCCACAGATACGCAGTATTTT. Amino acid sequence: CASSSSTDTQYF.

The rearrangement joins TRBV11-2 to TRBJ1-1, with 7 nucleotides matching TRBD1. Germline assignment: CDR1 SGHAT and CDR2 FQNNGV. The CDR3 extends over 12 amino acids. V shed 5 bases and J 11 bases; nucleotides not matched to a gene: 8. The CDR3 DNA reads TGTGCCAGCAGCCCCGACAGGGTCGCTGCTTTCTTT. This translates into CASSPDRVAAFF.

This chain connects TRBV5-1 to TRBJ1-5, with 7 bases matching TRBD1. J was trimmed by 2 bases and V by 3 bases; bases with no gene match: 2. There are 14 residues in the CDR3. CDR1 is SGHRS, CDR2 YFSETQ, per germline. The CDR3 loop is CASSSGGGNQPQHF. CDR3 DNA: TGCGCCAGCAGCTCAGGGGGAGGCAATCAGCCCCAGCATTTT.

The J gene is TRBJ1-2, the V gene TRBV29-1; 8 positions match TRBD1. Germline loops: CDR1 SQVTM, CDR2 ANQGSEA. The CDR3 is made up of 12 amino acids. V was pared by 6 bases and J by 4 bases, with 4 bases of the junction left unmatched. The CDR3 here is CSVGDRSYGYTF. CDR3 sequence (DNA): TGCAGCGTGGGGGACAGGAGCTATGGCTACACCTTC.

V gene TRBV28 combines with J gene TRBJ2-1; D perhaps matches TRBD2 (6 bases). V lost 1 base to trimming and J lost 8 bases, with 15 bases between them. Looked up from germline, CDR1 is MDHEN and CDR2 is SYDVKM. There are 15 residues in the CDR3. The CDR3 sequence: CASSLFRWGVDEQFF. CDR3 DNA sequence: TGTGCCAGCAGTTTATTCCGGTGGGGGGTGGATGAGCAGTTCTTC.

The chain couples TRBV7-9 to TRBJ2-1, with TRBD2 as a possible D gene (6 bases). The germline gives CDR1 SEHNR, CDR2 FQNEAQ (reference sequence). V lost 5 bases to trimming and J lost 0 bases, with 11 bases between them. This CDR3 is 15 amino acids long. The CDR3 here is CASSNGSSSYNEQFF. The CDR3 DNA sequence: TGTGCCAGCAGCAACGGGAGTAGCTCCTACAATGAGCAGTTCTTC.

The chain couples TRBV27 to TRBJ1-4; D is unclear. The CDR3 runs to 16 residues. V lost 0 bases and J 6 bases, leaving 14 bases between the germline ends. Germline V gives CDR1 MNHEY, CDR2 SMNVEV (reference sequence). The CDR3 nucleotides are TGTGCCAGCAGTTTATCGAATTTTCAGTCCTATGAAAAACTGTTTTTT. As protein: CASSLSNFQSYEKLFF.

The CDR3 protein is CASSIANSQNYNEQFF. CDR3 DNA sequence: TGTGCCAGTAGTATAGCCAACAGCCAGAACTACAATGAGCAGTTCTTC. The chain links TRBV19 to TRBJ2-1, with no clear D. The CDR3 has 16 amino acids. The germline CDR1 and CDR2 sequences are LNHDA and SQIVND (reference sequence). V lost 1 base and J lost 3, with 13 bases in between.

V and J are TRBV10-3 and TRBJ1-3; tentative D call: TRBD1 (5 bases). The CDR3 covers 14 residues. Germline CDR1 reads ENHRY; CDR2 reads SYGVKD. With 4 bases removed from V and 4 bases from J, the gap between germline ends came to 11 bases. The CDR3 DNA reads TGTGCCATCAGTGGGGGGGGTCCAGGAAACACCATATATTTT. It encodes CAISGGGPGNTIYF.

CDR3 region: CASRYRGDQPQHF. CDR3 in DNA: TGTGCCAGCAGATACCGGGGGGATCAGCCCCAGCATTTT. The chain has TRBV6-5 and TRBJ1-5; D perhaps matches TRBD1 (5 bases). CDR1 and CDR2 from the germline V gene are MNHEY and SVGAGI. Trimming left V 6 bases short and J 5 bases short, with 11 bases between. The CDR3 is 13 residues long.

The V call is TRBV5-4, the J call TRBJ1-1; D perhaps matches TRBD1 (5 bases). CDR3 length: 15 residues. Trimming took 3 bases from V and 1 from J, leaving 13 bases between them. Germline lookup yields CDR1 SGHNT and CDR2 YYREEE (reference sequence). The CDR3 loop reads CASSSGGKGNTEAFF. CDR3 DNA sequence: TGTGCCAGCAGCTCCGGGGGTAAGGGGAACACTGAAGCTTTCTTT.

V and J are TRBV29-1 and TRBJ2-1; 10 bases map to TRBD2. CDR1 is SQVTM, CDR2 ANQGSEA, per germline. The junction had 9 bases not matched to a gene; V was cut back by 6 bases and J by 10 bases. CDR3 length: 13 amino acids. CDR3 coding DNA: TGCAGCGTCCCAACGGGACTAGCGACCGAGCAGTTCTTC. This gives the protein CSVPTGLATEQFF.

The chain joins TRBV28 to TRBJ2-6, with 9 bases lining up with TRBD1. With V trimmed by 5 bases and J by 4 bases, 15 bases remained unmatched. This CDR3 contains 19 residues. The V gene's germline CDR1 is MDHEN and CDR2 SYDVKM. DNA of the CDR3: TGTGCCAGCAGTATCCGGGACAGGGCCTTGAGGCCGGGGGCCAACGTCCTGACTTTC. Amino acids: CASSIRDRALRPGANVLTF.

The J gene is TRBJ2-7, the V gene TRBV19; tentatively, D is TRBD1 (7 bases). The germline V gene encodes CDR1 LNHDA and CDR2 SQIVND (reference sequence). This CDR3 comprises 16 residues. V was shortened by 7 bases and J by 2 bases, with 21 bases between the two germline ends. This CDR3 is CASKNRGDSGAYEQYF. The CDR3 DNA reads as TGTGCCAGTAAGAATAGGGGGGACAGCGGAGCCTACGAGCAGTACTTC.

This chain uses TRBV25-1 with TRBJ2-2; the D gene is possibly TRBD2 (6 bases). The germline V gene encodes CDR1 MGHDK and CDR2 SYGVNS. CDR3 size: 13 residues. V lost 6 bases and J 7 bases, leaving 12 bases between the germline ends. The CDR3 region has the DNA TGTGCCAGCAGGCGGGAACCGGTCGGGGAGCTGTTTTTT. Translation: CASRREPVGELFF. Full variable domain (missing parts from reference TRBV25-1 and TRBJ2-2): EADIYQTPRYLVIGTGKKITLECSQTMGHDKMYWYQQDPGMELHLIHYSYGVNSTEKGDLSSESTVSRIRTEHFPLTLESARPSHTSQYLCASRREPVGELFFGEGSRLTVL.

The rearrangement joins TRBV11-2 to TRBJ2-2; 9 nucleotides match TRBD2. The length of the CDR3 is 17 residues. J gave up 4 bases and V 5 bases, and 11 bases lay outside the gene matches. CDR1 SGHAT and CDR2 FQNNGV come from the germline V gene. CDR3 protein: CASSPVAGGLGTGELFF. CDR3 sequence (DNA): TGTGCCAGCAGCCCCGTGGCGGGGGGGCTCGGCACCGGGGAGCTGTTTTTT.

The chain carries TRBV29-1 and TRBJ1-1; D not resolved. The CDR3 is 10 residues long. Germline V lookup: CDR1 SQVTM, CDR2 ANQGSEA. V shed 1 base and J shed 10 bases, with 7 bases lying between them. DNA of the CDR3: TGCAGCGTTGAAGGGGAGGGAGCTTTCTTT. It codes for CSVEGEGAFF.

The chain links TRBV4-1 to TRBJ1-2; D remains unclear. The CDR3 contains 14 residues. Trimming pared 5 bases from V and 2 bases from J, leaving 12 bases between. Germline V lookup: CDR1 MGHRA, CDR2 YSYEKL. CDR3 coding DNA: TGCGCCAGCAGCAGAGTGGGAGGGAACTATGGCTACACCTTC. Its protein product is CASSRVGGNYGYTF.

The chain has TRBV30 and TRBJ2-7; D might be TRBD2 (6 bases). This CDR3 is built from 11 residues. Germline values: CDR1 GTSNPN, CDR2 SVGIG (reference sequence). V gave up 2 bases and J gave up 7 bases, with 9 bases separating them. CDR3 sequence reads: CAWSFGTEQYF. The CDR3 nucleotides read TGTGCCTGGAGTTTCGGGACTGAGCAGTACTTC. Variable domain in full (rest from reference TRBV30 and TRBJ2-7): SQTIHQWPATLVQPVGSPLSLECTVEGTSNPNLYWYRQAAGRGLQLLFYSVGIGQISSEVPQNLSASRPQDRQFILSSKKLLLSDSGFYLCAWSFGTEQYFGPGTRLTVT.

This chain links TRBV6-6 with TRBJ1-1; D remains ambiguous. Looked up from germline, CDR1 is MNHNY and CDR2 is SVGAGI (reference sequence). The CDR3 runs to 13 residues. The V gene lost 2 bases and the J gene lost 5 bases, with 9 bases spanning the gap. CDR3 region: CASSYNEGTEAFF. The DNA of the CDR3 is TGTGCCAGCAGTTACAATGAGGGAACTGAAGCTTTCTTT.